The rows below give T cell receptor beta chains drawn from one sample of a study of human T cells and chemical hapten exposure. MiXCR was run by TCRdb on the RACE reads, yielding one entry per CDR3 protein. The sample shows 90,000 or so distinct CDR3 sequences, under 12% of them seen only once. Source: whole blood, taken in connection with sensitization to the hapten diphenylcyclopropenone (DPC). Receptors originate from a man aged 35-49 years with alopecia areata. Some clones in this sample may be carry-over from other donors' samples. Both conserved end residues are part of each CDR3. D genes are given only for firm matches. Where a row states a size, it is once, few, many or the class of an expanded clone; other rows omit it.

D,J,V,size,CDR3,DNA
NA,TRBJ2-4,TRBV20-1,NA,CSARFSAGGAKNIQYF,TGCAGTGCTAGGTTCAGTGCAGGGGGGGCCAAAAACATTCAGTACTTC
TRBD1,TRBJ1-5,TRBV20-1,few,CSASQGGGNQPQHF,TGCAGTGCTAGTCAAGGGGGCGGCAATCAGCCCCAGCATTTT
NA,TRBJ1-5,TRBV7-9,many,CASSFLDRTHQPQHF,TGTGCCAGCAGCTTCCTTGACAGGACCCATCAGCCCCAGCATTTT
NA,TRBJ2-3,TRBV19,NA,CASSLRWSTDTQYF,TGTGCCAGTAGTCTCAGATGGAGCACAGATACGCAGTATTTT
NA,TRBJ1-1,TRBV7-9,few,CASSPLEGWRAEAFF,TGTGCCAGCAGCCCCCTGGAGGGGTGGAGGGCTGAAGCTTTCTTT
TRBD1,TRBJ1-4,TRBV4-3,NA,CASSHHRGLSEKLFF,TGCGCCAGCAGCCACCACAGGGGGCTAAGTGAAAAACTGTTTTTT
NA,TRBJ2-6,TRBV19,NA,CASSIFGGGSGANVLTF,TGTGCCAGTAGTATATTCGGTGGCGGTTCTGGGGCCAACGTCCTGACTTTC
TRBD1,TRBJ1-3,TRBV4-2,NA,CASSRENRDRGLITSGNTIYF,TGTGCCAGCAGCCGCGAAAATCGGGACAGGGGGCTGATTACGAGTGGAAACACCATATATTTT
TRBD1,TRBJ1-5,TRBV3-1,many,CASSQDPRGDQPQHF,TGTGCCAGCAGCCAAGATCCCAGGGGGGACCAGCCCCAGCATTTT
NA,TRBJ2-1,TRBV7-9,NA,CASSPTSFSYNEQFF,TGTGCCAGCAGCCCAACTAGCTTCTCCTACAATGAGCAGTTCTTC
TRBD2,TRBJ2-2,TRBV29-1,few,CSVQGAGGNTGELFF,TGCAGCGTTCAAGGGGCGGGAGGTAACACCGGGGAGCTGTTTTTT
NA,TRBJ1-4,TRBV10-3,few,CAISVTGFNEKLFF,TGTGCCATCAGTGTGACAGGATTTAATGAAAAACTGTTTTTT
NA,TRBJ1-5,TRBV14,few,CASNTTGNSRGSNQPQHF,TGTGCCAGCAACACCACAGGGAACTCTAGGGGTAGCAATCAGCCCCAGCATTTT
TRBD2,TRBJ2-1,TRBV29-1,NA,CSVENETSGYNEQFF,TGCAGCGTTGAAAATGAGACTAGCGGGTACAATGAGCAGTTCTTC
TRBD2,TRBJ2-7,TRBV11-2,NA,CASSPLGAGGAYEQYF,TGTGCCAGCAGTCCCCTAGGCGCGGGAGGGGCCTACGAGCAGTACTTC
NA,TRBJ2-2,TRBV20-1,NA,CSASSGANTGELFF,TGCAGTGCTTCCAGCGGCGCGAACACCGGGGAGCTGTTTTTT
NA,TRBJ1-3,TRBV5-1,few,CASSHENTIYF,TGCGCCAGCAGCCACGAAAACACCATATATTTT
NA,TRBJ2-4,TRBV10-3,NA,CAISDPGASAKNIQYF,TGTGCCATCAGTGACCCCGGGGCGTCAGCCAAAAACATTCAGTACTTC
TRBD1,TRBJ2-5,TRBV7-9,NA,CASRQGGETQYF,TGTGCCAGCAGACAGGGGGGAGAGACCCAGTACTTC
NA,TRBJ1-4,TRBV7-9,many,CASSLGSGEKLFF,TGTGCCAGCAGCTTGGGCTCGGGTGAAAAACTGTTTTTT
NA,TRBJ2-3,TRBV6-6,NA,CASSTPSVADTQYF,TGTGCCAGCAGTACCCCCTCTGTCGCAGATACGCAGTATTTT
TRBD2,TRBJ2-1,TRBV2,NA,CASLGLAAYNEQFF,TGTGCCAGCTTAGGGCTAGCGGCCTACAATGAGCAGTTCTTC
TRBD2,TRBJ2-3,TRBV18,many,CASSPEGTRSDTQYF,TGTGCCAGCTCACCTGAGGGGACTAGATCAGATACGCAGTATTTT
TRBD1,TRBJ1-1,TRBV12-3/TRBV12-4,NA,CASRRGTGTLLAFF,TGTGCCAGCAGGCGGGGGACAGGGACGTTACTTGCTTTCTTT
NA,TRBJ2-1,TRBV6-2/TRBV6-3,few,CASSYSISHIPMEQFF,TGTGCCAGCAGTTACTCGATCTCCCACATCCCCATGGAGCAGTTCTTC
NA,TRBJ1-2,TRBV9,NA,CASSVEADLANYGYTF,TGTGCCAGCAGCGTAGAAGCAGACCTAGCTAACTATGGCTACACCTTC
TRBD1,TRBJ2-4,TRBV2,few,CASSSDRVNRGNF,TGTGCCAGCAGCTCGGACAGGGTAAATCGAGGAAACTTC
NA,TRBJ1-5,TRBV28,many,CASSLARSGVQPQHF,TGTGCCAGCAGTTTAGCCCGGTCGGGGGTCCAGCCCCAGCATTTT
TRBD1,TRBJ2-7,TRBV6-1,NA,CASSPDRVAYEQYF,TGTGCCAGCAGCCCGGACAGGGTCGCCTACGAGCAGTACTTC
NA,TRBJ2-1,TRBV24-1,few,CATAPRGGGEQFF,TGTGCCACCGCACCTAGAGGAGGCGGTGAGCAGTTCTTC
NA,TRBJ2-2,TRBV4-3,few,CASSQDSAGELFF,TGCGCCAGCAGCCAAGATTCGGCAGGGGAGCTGTTTTTT
TRBD2,TRBJ2-7,TRBV20-1,few,CSARSGLAVYEQYF,TGCAGTGCCAGAAGTGGACTAGCGGTGTACGAGCAGTACTTC
NA,TRBJ1-1,TRBV7-2,few,CASSLEEGVEAFF,TGTGCCAGCAGCTTAGAAGAGGGGGTTGAAGCTTTCTTT
NA,TRBJ1-6,TRBV30,few,CAWRGQFGSPLHF,TGTGCCTGGAGAGGACAGTTCGGTTCACCCCTCCACTTT
TRBD2,TRBJ2-1,TRBV29-1,few,CSVEEREHVNEQFF,TGCAGCGTTGAGGAGCGGGAGCACGTCAATGAGCAGTTCTTC
TRBD1,TRBJ1-2,TRBV6-5,many,CASRRDSNYGYTF,TGTGCCAGCCGACGGGACAGCAACTATGGCTACACCTTC
NA,TRBJ1-6,TRBV12-3/TRBV12-4,many,CASSLVRDNSPLHF,TGTGCCAGCAGTTTAGTTCGTGATAATTCACCCCTCCACTTT
TRBD1,TRBJ2-7,TRBV20-1,many,CSASGTVSSYEQYF,TGCAGTGCTTCCGGGACAGTTAGCTCCTACGAGCAGTACTTC
NA,TRBJ2-3,TRBV7-6,few,CASSLVGVDTQYF,TGTGCCAGCAGCTTAGTTGGTGTTGATACGCAGTATTTT
TRBD1,TRBJ2-3,TRBV2,NA,CASRSTGQFRGTDTQYF,TGTGCCAGCAGGAGCACGGGACAGTTCCGCGGAACAGATACGCAGTATTTT
NA,TRBJ1-2,TRBV28,few,CASSLQGNGYTF,TGTGCCAGCAGTTTGCAAGGGAATGGCTACACCTTC
NA,TRBJ2-1,TRBV6-1,few,CASSEPLGRANEQFF,TGTGCCAGCAGTGAGCCCCTGGGTAGGGCAAATGAGCAGTTCTTC
NA,TRBJ2-1,TRBV4-3,NA,CASSQSLRGFSYNEQFF,TGCGCCAGCAGCCAGAGTCTAAGGGGATTTTCTTACAATGAGCAGTTCTTC
TRBD2,TRBJ2-1,TRBV24-1,many,CATSDARAGGLTNEQFF,TGTGCCACCAGTGATGCAAGAGCGGGAGGACTTACCAATGAGCAGTTCTTC
TRBD2,TRBJ2-3,TRBV2,few,CASRPGLAGIDTQYF,TGTGCCAGCAGACCTGGACTAGCGGGAATAGATACGCAGTATTTT
NA,TRBJ1-2,TRBV29-1,few,CSVEELQVYGYTF,TGCAGCGTTGAAGAGTTACAGGTCTATGGCTACACCTTC
TRBD2,TRBJ2-3,TRBV11-2,NA,CASSPGLAGGPGADTQYF,TGTGCCAGCAGCCCGGGACTAGCGGGAGGGCCGGGGGCAGATACGCAGTATTTT
NA,TRBJ1-2,TRBV11-2,few,CASSLSVQGAGYTF,TGTGCCAGCAGCTTATCAGTACAGGGCGCTGGCTACACCTTC
TRBD2,TRBJ2-3,TRBV28,NA,CVVAGGPSDTQYF,TGTGTAGTGGCGGGAGGGCCCTCGGATACGCAGTATTTT
TRBD2,TRBJ2-3,TRBV4-2,NA,CASNQATGGAGTDTQYF,TGTGCCAGCAACCAAGCAACGGGAGGGGCGGGGACAGATACGCAGTATTTT
NA,TRBJ1-3,TRBV7-9,few,CASSLSGVIGNTIYF,TGTGCCAGCAGCTTATCCGGGGTTATTGGAAACACCATATATTTT
NA,TRBJ2-7,TRBV7-3,NA,CASSSGTASSYEQYF,TGTGCCAGCAGCTCCGGCACGGCAAGCTCCTACGAGCAGTACTTC
NA,TRBJ1-6,TRBV7-2,few,CASSFQIDRNSPLHF,TGTGCCAGCAGCTTCCAGATCGATCGTAATTCACCCCTCCACTTT
NA,TRBJ1-2,TRBV7-8,NA,CASSLGTGDSYSYGYTF,TGTGCCAGCAGCTTAGGAACAGGAGACTCATATTCCTATGGCTACACCTTC